Listed here is a single TCR beta chain. The protocol was immunoSEQ multiplex PCR, while the TCRdb copy is restricted to in-frame clones and leaves out a portion. The data show around 30,000 clones, 90% seen once. This sample is drawn from a study of T cell changes during pregnancy in multiple sclerosis. The CDR3 extends over 12 amino acids. Per germline, CDR1 MNHNY and CDR2 SVGAGI (reference sequence). Trimming left V 4 bases short and J 8 bases short, with 9 bases between. This specimen consisted of CD8+ T cells from peripheral blood mononuclear cells, obtained in the second trimester of pregnancy. The sequence came from a female donor with multiple sclerosis, enrolled in a pregnancy study. This sequence joins TRBV6-6 and TRBJ2-4, with D perhaps matching TRBD2 (5 bases). The DNA of the CDR3 is TGTGCCAGCAGTTGGAGCGGCGACATTCAGTACTTC. Its translation is CASSWSGDIQYF.